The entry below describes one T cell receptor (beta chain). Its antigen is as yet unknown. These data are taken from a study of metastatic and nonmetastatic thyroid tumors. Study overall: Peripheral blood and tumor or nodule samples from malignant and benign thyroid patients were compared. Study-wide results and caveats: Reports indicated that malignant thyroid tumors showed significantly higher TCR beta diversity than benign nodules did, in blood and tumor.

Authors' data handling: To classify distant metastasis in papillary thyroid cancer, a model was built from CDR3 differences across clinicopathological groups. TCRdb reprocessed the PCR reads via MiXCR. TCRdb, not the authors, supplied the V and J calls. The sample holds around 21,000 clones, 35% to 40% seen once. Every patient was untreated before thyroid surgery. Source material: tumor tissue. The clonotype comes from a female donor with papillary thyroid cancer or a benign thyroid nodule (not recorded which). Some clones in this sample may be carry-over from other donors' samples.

CDR3 region: CASSPELRGNYEQYF. In nucleotides, the CDR3 is TGTGCCAGCAGCCCCGAGTTGCGGGGCAACTACGAGCAGTACTTC. The gene calls are TRBV4-2 and TRBJ2-7; possibly TRBD2 for D (6 bases). CDR3 size: 15 residues. Trimming removed 4 bases from V and 3 bases from J, with 16 bases in between. Per the germline V gene, CDR1 is LGHNA and CDR2 is YNFKEQ.